One sample yielded the 15 T cell receptor beta chains listed below, sequenced in a study of T-cell reconstitution after alpha-beta-depleted transplantation in children. The authors prepared the TCRbeta library with unique molecular identifiers. In TCRdb, the PCR reads were re-called with MiXCR into one record per CDR3 protein. Among about 130,000 distinct CDR3 sequences listed, roughly 10% were seen once. The source was PBMCs, mostly from graft donor cells, collected 180 days after TCRalphabeta/CD19-depleted stem cell transplant. These receptor sequences come from a girl in the first two years of life who had a stem cell transplant for combined immunodeficiency, so the T cells may come from the graft donor.

This clonotype appeared a few times. CDR3 bases: TGCGCCAGCAGCCAAGAAACAGGGATTTATAACACTGAAGCTTTCTTT. Amino acids: CASSQETGIYNTEAFF. The chain recombines TRBV4-3 with TRBJ1-1, with D possibly TRBD1 on 6 matching bases. Germline values: CDR1 LGHNA, CDR2 YSLEER. CDR3 length: 16 residues. V was cut by 0 bases and J by 2 bases, with 13 bases left in between.

The sample holds one count of this clonotype. Germline and junction disagree at one end, which may indicate a read error. This chain uses TRBV20-1 with TRBJ2-1, with D possibly TRBD2 on 6 matching bases. CDR3 length: 15 residues. Looked up from germline, CDR1 is DFQATT and CDR2 is SNEGSKA (reference sequence). CDR3 amino acids: CCAGGERRSWVKQFF. The CDR3 nucleotides read TGCTGTGCCGGAGGGGAGCGGCGATCTTGGGTCAAGCAGTTCTTC.

Turning to this clonotype: A junction end diverges from the germline sequence, so it may reflect a read error. The V call is TRBV3-1, the J call TRBJ2-6; weak D call: TRBD1 (5 bases). This CDR3 is 18 amino acids long. Germline CDR1 is LGHDT and CDR2 is YNNKEL (reference sequence). This CDR3 reads CASSKELTGYSGANVLTF. The CDR3, as DNA: TGTGCCAGCAGCAAAGAGTTAACAGGCTACTCTGGGGCCAACGTCCTGACTTTC.

This clonotype was recorded a few times. The chain is built from TRBV9 and TRBJ2-7, with D possibly matching TRBD2 (6 bases). Germline CDR1 SGDLS, CDR2 YYNGEE. This CDR3 region has 14 residues. Deletions cut 0 bases from V and 4 bases from J, with 11 bases between. CDR3: CASSVAGTPYEQYF. The CDR3 DNA follows: TGTGCCAGCAGCGTAGCAGGGACTCCATACGAGCAGTACTTC.

This chain links TRBV14 with TRBJ2-2; D not certain. CDR3 length: 14 amino acids. The germline gives CDR1 SGHDN, CDR2 FVKESK. Deletions cut 0 bases from V and 6 bases from J, with 8 bases between. CDR3 DNA sequence: TGTGCCAGCAGCCAAGATGACGTAGCCGGGGAGCTGTTTTTT. Amino acid sequence: CASSQDDVAGELFF.

This clonotype was detected only once. This chain connects TRBV4-3 to TRBJ2-2; D remains unclear. Trimming pared 2 bases from V and 4 bases from J, leaving 11 bases between. The CDR3 sequence is 15 residues long. Germline CDR1 and CDR2: LGHNA and YSLEER. Written as DNA, the CDR3 is TGCGCCAGCAGCCAACAGGCCCAGCTCACCGGGGAGCTGTTTTTT. Encoded protein: CASSQQAQLTGELFF.

The chain joins TRBV28 to TRBJ2-7; 8 bases line up with TRBD2. V dropped 5 bases and J dropped 2; count of bases not matched to a gene: 8. The V gene's germline CDR1 is MDHEN and CDR2 SYDVKM. This CDR3 is built from 15 residues. The CDR3 region is CASSPSGTSAYEQYF. CDR3 DNA sequence: TGTGCCAGCAGTCCTTCCGGGACTAGTGCCTACGAGCAGTACTTC. Full variable domain (remainder filled in from reference TRBV28 and TRBJ2-7): DVKVTQSSRYLVKRTGEKVFLECVQDMDHENMFWYRQDPGLGLRLIYFSYDVKMKEKGDIPEGYSVSREKKERFSLILESASTNQTSMYLCASSPSGTSAYEQYFGPGTRLTVT.

This clonotype was seen more than once but under ten times. The chain links TRBV7-2 to TRBJ2-7; D may correspond to TRBD1 or TRBD2 (5 bases each). V was shortened by 5 bases and J by 0 bases, with 11 bases between the two germline ends. CDR3 size: 14 residues. Per germline, CDR1 SGHTA and CDR2 FQGNSA. This CDR3 is CASSLWGTSYEQYF. In DNA, the CDR3 is TGTGCCAGCAGCCTGTGGGGGACCTCCTACGAGCAGTACTTC.

In its sample, this clonotype was seen a few times. The rearrangement uses TRBV20-1 and TRBJ2-7; D call uncertain. CDR1 is DFQATT, CDR2 SNEGSKA, per germline (reference sequence). This CDR3 spans 14 amino acids. Trimming removed 3 bases from V and 2 bases from J, with 14 bases in between. DNA for the CDR3: TGCAGTGCTAGGGATAGGGTGCTTACCTACGAGCAGTACTTC. Translating it yields CSARDRVLTYEQYF.

This clonotype showed up just a few times. The chain uses TRBV18 and TRBJ2-5, with D perhaps TRBD1 (5 bases). Trimming pared 3 bases from V and 5 bases from J, leaving 10 bases between. The germline V gene has CDR1 KGHSH and CDR2 LQKENI. This CDR3 is 13 amino acids long. The CDR3 nucleotides read TGTGCCAGCTCACCGTTCAGGGTGGAGACCCAGTACTTC. It encodes CASSPFRVETQYF.

This clonotype was detected a few times. The chain recombines TRBV12-3 or TRBV12-4 with TRBJ1-1, with D tentatively TRBD1 (5 bases). CDR3 length: 13 residues. V shed 3 bases and J shed 4 bases, with 9 bases lying between them. Written as DNA, the CDR3 is TGTGCCAGCAGTTTCGGGGGGGGCACTGAAGCTTTCTTT. This sequence encodes CASSFGGGTEAFF.

The V call is TRBV4-2, the J call TRBJ2-7, with D possibly being TRBD1 or TRBD2 (5 bases each). V was pared by 9 bases and J by 3 bases, with 15 bases between. Germline lookup yields CDR1 LGHNA and CDR2 YNFKEQ. The CDR3 length is 13 residues. This CDR3 is CARGAGTLYEQYF. The CDR3 DNA sequence: TGTGCCAGGGGCGCTGGGACCCTCTACGAGCAGTACTTC.

The CDR3 DNA sequence: TGTGCCAGTTCTCTCGGGATCGCCTACCGGGAGCAGTACTTC. Translated: CASSLGIAYREQYF. The chain is built from TRBV28 and TRBJ2-7, with D possibly being TRBD2 (5 bases). Germline V lookup: CDR1 MDHEN, CDR2 SYDVKM. Trimming left V 9 bases short and J 7 bases short, with 22 bases between. The CDR3 has 14 amino acids.

The chain is built from TRBV28 and TRBJ2-1; TRBD2 aligns across 8 bases. The CDR3 covers 15 residues. In germline, CDR1 is MDHEN, CDR2 SYDVKM. J was trimmed by 6 bases and V by 3 bases; bases with no gene match: 7. In nucleotides, the CDR3 is TGTGCCAGCAGTTTTAGGGCGGGGGGCATCAATGAGCAGTTCTTC. This gives the protein CASSFRAGGINEQFF.

This chain connects TRBV10-3 to TRBJ2-5; TRBD2 might be the D (6 bases). The CDR3 has 17 amino acids. Germline CDR1 reads ENHRY; CDR2 reads SYGVKD. The V and J ends lost 2 bases and 5 bases respectively, with 21 bases between them. CDR3 region: CAISEPRVGYREETQYF. For the CDR3, the DNA is TGTGCCATCAGTGAGCCCCGGGTGGGGTACCGGGAGGAGACCCAGTACTTC.